Sequencing of this TCR beta chain was carried out in a study of control samples from healthy donors and cancer patients. V was pared by 7 bases and J by 7 bases, with 10 bases of the junction left unmatched. The CDR3 covers 15 residues. The germline V gene encodes CDR1 SEHNR and CDR2 FQNEAQ (reference sequence). Using immunoSEQ multiplex PCR, the repertoire was profiled, and TCRdb retains in-frame clones only, with some absent. Here the sample spans 75,000 to 80,000 clones, 89% being singletons. Sequences were obtained from PBMCs. The chain uses TRBV7-9 and TRBJ2-2, with 9 bases aligning to TRBD1. The clonotype comes from a woman aged 45-60 years with colorectal cancer. CDR3 protein: CASNVGTGSLGELFF. For the CDR3, the DNA is TGTGCCAGCAACGTGGGGACAGGGTCTCTCGGGGAGCTGTTTTTT.